This entry lists 11 T cell receptor beta chains sequenced from one sample in a study of T-cell reconstitution after alpha-beta-depleted transplantation in children. Unique molecular identifiers were incorporated during preparation of the TCRbeta library. TCRdb called the PCR reads again in MiXCR, with one record for every CDR3 protein. Of approximately 110,000 distinct CDR3 sequences listed, 10% are singletons. The specimen was PBMCs, collected before TCRalphabeta/CD19-depleted stem cell transplant. The receptors shown here come from a boy aged 2-15 years with acute lymphoblastic leukemia, due to receive a stem cell transplant.

This clonotype came up many times. V gene TRBV12-3 or TRBV12-4 combines with J gene TRBJ1-5; D gene ambiguous. The CDR3 length is 13 residues. V shed 1 base and J shed 3 bases, with 4 bases lying between them. CDR3 region: CASSLGANQPQHF. The CDR3 DNA reads as TGTGCCAGCAGTTTAGGGGCCAATCAGCCCCAGCATTTT.

This clonotype was counted many times. V and J are TRBV5-6 and TRBJ2-7; D is perhaps TRBD2 (5 bases). V lost 1 base, J lost 3 bases, and 8 bases lay in between. The CDR3 contains 13 residues. Germline V gene sequence: CDR1 SGHDT, CDR2 YYEEEE. The CDR3, as DNA: TGTGCCAGCAGCTTGTTCCGGGGCTACGAGCAGTACTTC. Amino acids: CASSLFRGYEQYF. The whole variable domain, remainder taken from reference TRBV5-6 and TRBJ2-7, is DAGVTQSPTHLIKTRGQQVTLRCSPKSGHDTVSWYQQALGQGPQFIFQYYEEEERQRGNFPDRFSGHQFPNYSSELNVNALLLGDSALYLCASSLFRGYEQYFGPGTRLTVT.

This clonotype appeared many times. The chain uses TRBV7-8 and TRBJ2-1; 13 bases are a match to TRBD2. The CDR3 covers 17 residues. The germline V gene encodes CDR1 SGHVS and CDR2 FQNEAQ. J lost 8 bases, V lost 0 bases, and 7 bases had no gene match. The CDR3 nucleotides are TGTGCCAGCAGCTTAGCGGCACTAGCGGGAGGGGGGGATGAGCAGTTCTTC. Encoded protein: CASSLAALAGGGDEQFF.

This clonotype was seen only a few times. The gene calls are TRBV20-1 and TRBJ2-3; 10 bases map to TRBD2. This CDR3 is 18 amino acids long. J was trimmed by 1 base and V by 3 bases; bases with no gene match: 13. CDR1 is DFQATT and CDR2 is SNEGSKA in the germline V gene (reference sequence). The CDR3 spells CSASRLAGTLGGTDTQYF. The DNA for the CDR3 is TGCAGTGCTAGCCGACTAGCGGGTACACTAGGCGGCACAGATACGCAGTATTTT.

This clonotype was seen ten or more times. V and J are TRBV21-1 and TRBJ2-7; the table names TRBD1, a call not compared with the DNA. TRBV21-1 is tagged as a pseudogene. The CDR3 sequence is 19 residues long. This chain's CDR3 is CASSNRDRGPSTTSYEQYF. The CDR3 DNA is TGTGCCAGCAGCAACCGGGACAGGGGGCCGTCCACCACCTCCTACGAGCAGTACTTC.

The chain employs TRBV7-9 and TRBJ2-7; 8 nucleotides align to TRBD1. CDR3 length: 13 amino acids. The germline CDR1 and CDR2 sequences are SEHNR and FQNEAQ (reference sequence). V lost 5 bases and J lost 1; bases outside the gene matches: 1. The DNA of the CDR3 is TGTGCCAGCAGCCGACAGGGGTCCTACGAGCAGTACTTC. Translating it yields CASSRQGSYEQYF.

The V and J genes are TRBV20-1 and TRBJ2-3; a weak D match, TRBD2 (5 bases). Germline-derived CDR1 and CDR2 are DFQATT and SNEGSKA (reference sequence). CDR3 length: 15 amino acids. V was pared by 4 bases and J by 6 bases, with 20 bases between. The CDR3 DNA sequence: TGCAGTGCTATACTTGGACGGCCGGTAGCGGATACGCAGTATTTT. It encodes CSAILGRPVADTQYF.

The sample holds a few counts of this clonotype. This chain links TRBV12-3 or TRBV12-4 with TRBJ2-5; 7 nucleotides align to TRBD2. The trim removed 7 bases at V and 4 bases at J, leaving 12 bases unmatched. This CDR3 contains 15 residues. CDR3 nucleotides: TGTGCCAGCACCCCGGCGGGAGAGAGGCGAGAGACCCAGTACTTC. Its translation is CASTPAGERRETQYF.

This clonotype came up a few times. The rearrangement uses TRBV20-1 and TRBJ2-5; 7 nucleotides agree with TRBD2. V lost 5 bases to trimming and J lost 2 bases; unmatched junction nucleotides: 8. The CDR3 has 14 residues. Germline V gene lookup returns CDR1 DFQATT and CDR2 SNEGSKA (reference sequence). The CDR3 reads CSAFYGLEQETQYF. For the CDR3, the DNA is TGCAGTGCTTTTTATGGACTAGAGCAAGAGACCCAGTACTTC.

Turning to this clonotype: The junction does not match germline at one end; this may be a read error. The chain joins TRBV11-2 to TRBJ2-6, with D uncertain. This CDR3 contains 15 residues. Per the germline V gene, CDR1 is SGHAT and CDR2 is FQNNGV. In nucleotides, the CDR3 is TGTGTCAGCAGCTTAGGCGTCTCTGGGGCCAACGTCCTGACTTTC. Translation gives CVSSLGVSGANVLTF.

The sample holds many counts of this clonotype. V usage is TRBV20-1 and J usage is TRBJ2-5; D gene uncertain. CDR3 length: 13 residues. V lost 8 bases and J lost 1, with 14 bases in between. CDR1 and CDR2 (germline): DFQATT, SNEGSKA (reference sequence). DNA for the CDR3: TGCAGTTTAATGGTGGGGTTCCAAGAGACCCAGTACTTC. Protein sequence: CSLMVGFQETQYF.